The 12 T cell receptor beta chains below come from one sample, sequenced in a study of HIV-infected patients and healthy controls. Reverse transcription used around 540 ng RNA and constant-region primers for alpha and beta. Each of the alpha and beta chains got its own library through chain-specific third strand synthesis with indices. TCRdb reanalysed the 5' RACE reads using MiXCR and keeps one entry per CDR3 protein. The table has about 12,000 distinct CDR3 sequences, 5% to 5.5% seen once; the top ten hold roughly 3%. The repertoire came from unfractionated whole blood and reflected all unsorted peripheral T cells. Sequencing was performed on blood. These receptors were taken from an adult in good health.

This clonotype appeared many times. This rearrangement joins TRBV6-5 to TRBJ1-2; possibly TRBD1 for D (5 bases). The V and J ends lost 3 bases and 8 bases respectively, with 13 bases between them. This CDR3 has 13 residues. Germline V gene data show CDR1 as MNHEY and CDR2 as SVGAGI. The CDR3 loop is CASSYSGGRGYTF. CDR3 sequence (DNA): TGTGCCAGCAGTTATTCGGGGGGGAGAGGCTACACCTTC.

This clonotype showed up many times. The V gene is TRBV5-5, the J gene TRBJ1-4; D remains ambiguous. Germline values: CDR1 SGHKS, CDR2 YYEKEE (reference sequence). Trimming cost V 0 bases and J 0 bases, with 6 bases left between them. This CDR3 has 15 residues. The CDR3 sequence: CASSLAGATNEKLFF. The CDR3 DNA sequence: TGTGCCAGCAGCTTGGCCGGGGCAACTAATGAAAAACTGTTTTTT. The complete variable domain, with remaining parts taken from reference TRBV5-5 and TRBJ1-4, reads DAGVTQSPTHLIKTRGQQVTLRCSPISGHKSVSWYQQVLGQGPQFIFQYYEKEERGRGNFPDRFSARQFPNYSSELNVNALLLGDSALYLCASSLAGATNEKLFFGSGTQLSVL.

This clonotype was picked up many times. The rearrangement joins TRBV4-2 to TRBJ2-1; 7 bases are shared with TRBD1. Germline loops: CDR1 LGHNA, CDR2 YNFKEQ. The CDR3 consists of 14 residues. Trimming removed 3 bases from V and 3 bases from J; junction bases left unmatched: 2. This CDR3 reads CASSHRGSYNEQFF. For the CDR3, the DNA is TGTGCCAGCAGCCACAGGGGGAGCTACAATGAGCAGTTCTTC.

This clonotype appeared many times. The chain joins TRBV19 to TRBJ2-4; TRBD2 might be the D (8 bases). The germline V gene has CDR1 LNHDA and CDR2 SQIVND (reference sequence). V dropped 4 bases and J dropped 15 bases, with 25 bases sitting between them. CDR3 length equals 15 residues. CDR3 sequence (DNA): TGTGCCAGTAGTACGGGGGGGACAGCAAATCAAAGGTTGTACTTC. Protein: CASSTGGTANQRLYF.

Many counts were recorded for this clonotype. The V and J genes are TRBV5-1 and TRBJ2-5; D tentatively fits TRBD1 or TRBD2 (5 bases each). The CDR3 sequence is 14 residues long. Germline-derived CDR1 and CDR2 are SGHRS and YFSETQ. V lost 4 bases, J lost 1 base, and 11 bases lay in between. CDR3 sequence reads: CASSPGTSQETQYF. The CDR3 region has the DNA TGCGCCAGCAGCCCCGGGACCAGCCAAGAGACCCAGTACTTC. The full variable domain, rest sourced from reference TRBV5-1 and TRBJ2-5, is KAGVTQTPRYLIKTRGQQVTLSCSPISGHRSVSWYQQTPGQGLQFLFEYFSETQRNKGNFPGRFSGRQFSNSRSEMNVSTLELGDSALYLCASSPGTSQETQYFGPGTRLLVL.

By proportion, this clonotype is medium-sized (0.01 to 0.1%). This chain joins TRBV15 and TRBJ1-5; TRBD1 might be the D (6 bases). The CDR3 loop spans 17 amino acids. In germline, CDR1 is LNHNV, CDR2 YYDKDF (reference sequence). V lost 0 bases to trimming and J lost 4 bases, with 16 bases between them. The CDR3 here is CATSRDLGGTVNQPQHF. The CDR3 region has the DNA TGTGCCACCAGCAGAGATCTGGGGGGCACTGTAAATCAGCCCCAGCATTTT.

This clonotype is deemed medium-sized. The rearrangement links TRBV11-2 to TRBJ2-7; 11 bases agree with TRBD2. Germline lookup yields CDR1 SGHAT and CDR2 FQNNGV. The CDR3 is made up of 16 amino acids. V was pared by 5 bases and J by 6 bases, with 12 bases of the junction left unmatched. The CDR3 sequence is CASSPLLASGGLEQYF. CDR3 DNA sequence: TGTGCCAGCAGCCCCCTCTTGGCTAGCGGGGGGCTCGAGCAGTACTTC.

This clonotype was detected ten times or more. V usage is TRBV5-6 and J usage is TRBJ1-3; D not certain. Trimming shortened V by 0 bases and J by 2 bases, and 6 bases separated the two germline ends. CDR1 SGHDT and CDR2 YYEEEE come from the germline V gene. The CDR3 consists of 14 residues. For the CDR3, the DNA is TGTGCCAGCAGCTTGGCACAGACTGGAAACACCATATATTTT. This sequence encodes CASSLAQTGNTIYF.

At least ten counts were recorded for this clonotype. The chain uses TRBV6-1 and TRBJ1-3; D uncertain. The CDR3 loop spans 15 amino acids. CDR1 is MNHNS, CDR2 SASEGT, per germline. The V end was cut by 2 bases, the J end by 2 bases, with 10 bases between. The CDR3 sequence is CASSERLTTGNTIYF. The CDR3 region has the DNA TGTGCCAGCAGTGAAAGGTTGACCACTGGAAACACCATATATTTT.

This clonotype rates as medium-sized. The chain employs TRBV2 and TRBJ2-3; D ambiguous. The CDR3 length is 11 residues. Between the trimmed V and J ends, which lost 4 bases and 5 bases, there was a span of 4 bases. CDR1 and CDR2 (germline): SNHLY, FYNNEI. The CDR3 nucleotides read TGTGCCAGCAGTGTCGAAGATACGCAGTATTTT. Protein product: CASSVEDTQYF.

This clonotype showed up many times. The CDR3 DNA reads TGTGCCAGCAGGCTGAGTTCGGGGGCGGCCTTTGAAGCTTTCTTT. Its translation: CASRLSSGAAFEAFF. V gene TRBV5-5 combines with J gene TRBJ1-1, with D tentatively TRBD1 (6 bases). This CDR3 is built from 15 residues. Germline V lookup: CDR1 SGHKS, CDR2 YYEKEE (reference sequence). V dropped 5 bases and J dropped 7 bases, with 21 bases sitting between them.

This clonotype is categorized as medium-sized. CDR3: CASSLGTGPYEQYF. The CDR3 DNA reads as TGTGCCAGCAGCTTGGGGACAGGGCCCTACGAGCAGTACTTC. The rearrangement links TRBV7-9 to TRBJ2-7; 9 nucleotides line up with TRBD1. This CDR3 has 14 residues. J was trimmed by 2 bases and V by 3 bases; bases with no gene match: 2. CDR1 SEHNR and CDR2 FQNEAQ come from the germline V gene (reference sequence).